This record concerns one TCR beta chain sequence. Antigen specificity is unknown. The data were obtained in a study of shared clonotypes between healthy human individuals. Study-wide results and caveats: Naive subsets usually exceeded memory subsets in estimated richness.

Trimming removed 2 bases at V and 3 bases at J, with 8 bases between. There are 14 residues in the CDR3. The V gene's germline CDR1 is KGHSH and CDR2 LQKENI. Assay used: immunoSEQ multiplex PCR; TCRdb lists only in-frame clones, some missing. The profile covers around 330,000 clones, with approximately 79% appearing a single time and about 9.4% taken by the ten largest. The TCR originated in a man aged 25-45 years in good health. The sequencing input was memory CD4+ T cells sorted from blood. Subset of the sample: CD45RA-negative fraction. The chain is built from TRBV18 and TRBJ1-5, with a tentative D call TRBD1 (6 bases). CDR3 nucleotide sequence: TGTGCCAGCTCACCAGGGACAAACAATCAGCCCCAGCATTTT. It codes for CASSPGTNNQPQHF.